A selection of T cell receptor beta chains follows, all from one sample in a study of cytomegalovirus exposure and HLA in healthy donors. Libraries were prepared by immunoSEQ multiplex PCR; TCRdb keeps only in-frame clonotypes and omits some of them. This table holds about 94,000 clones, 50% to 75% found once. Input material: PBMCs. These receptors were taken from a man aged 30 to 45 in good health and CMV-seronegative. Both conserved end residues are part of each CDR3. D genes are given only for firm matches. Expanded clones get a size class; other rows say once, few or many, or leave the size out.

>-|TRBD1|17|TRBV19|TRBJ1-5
CASSIAGGTGGDQPQHF
TGTGCCAGTAGTATAGCCGGAGGGACAGGGGGGGATCAGCCCCAGCATTTT
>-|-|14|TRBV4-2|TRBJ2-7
CASSQDVSSYEQYF
TGTGCCAGCAGCCAAGATGTCAGCTCCTACGAGCAGTACTTC
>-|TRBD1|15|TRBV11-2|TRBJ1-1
CASSLDRGVNTEAFF
TGTGCCAGCAGCTTAGACAGGGGGGTCAACACTGAAGCTTTCTTT
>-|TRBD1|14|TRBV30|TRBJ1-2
CAWRGQGAVYGYTF
TGTGCCTGGAGGGGACAGGGGGCGGTCTATGGCTACACCTTC
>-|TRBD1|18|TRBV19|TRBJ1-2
CASSTPPDRGLSDYGYTF
TGTGCCAGTAGTACCCCCCCGGACAGGGGGCTTAGTGACTATGGCTACACCTTC
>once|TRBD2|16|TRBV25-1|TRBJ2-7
CASSNQSGGITYEQYF
TGTGCCAGCAGTAACCAGAGCGGGGGGATAACCTACGAGCAGTACTTC
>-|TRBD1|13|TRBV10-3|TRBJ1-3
CASTGFSGNTIYF
TGTGCCTCGACAGGGTTCTCTGGAAACACCATATATTTT
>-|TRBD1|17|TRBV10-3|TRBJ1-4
CAIRDPGQGHSDEKLFF
TGTGCCATCAGGGACCCGGGACAGGGCCACTCCGATGAAAAACTGTTTTTT
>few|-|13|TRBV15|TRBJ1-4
CATKSPVDEKLFF
TGTGCCACCAAGTCCCCAGTGGATGAAAAACTGTTTTTT
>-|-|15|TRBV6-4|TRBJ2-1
CASSEGGFSYNEQFF
TGTGCCAGCAGTGAAGGGGGTTTCTCCTACAATGAGCAGTTCTTC
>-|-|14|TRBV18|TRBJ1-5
CASSPGRGNQPQHF
TGTGCCAGCTCACCCGGCAGGGGCAATCAGCCCCAGCATTTT
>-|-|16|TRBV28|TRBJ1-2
CASSLTIGSANYGYTF
TGTGCCAGCAGTTTGACGATCGGGTCAGCTAACTATGGCTACACCTTC
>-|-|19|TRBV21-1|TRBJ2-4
CASRAPPKDRLAHKNIQYF
TGTGCCAGCAGGGCACCCCCAAAAGACAGGCTTGCGCACAAAAACATTCAGTACTTC
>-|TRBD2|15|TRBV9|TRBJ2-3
CASNRAGGPPDTQYF
TGTGCCAGCAACCGAGCGGGGGGGCCCCCAGATACGCAGTATTTT
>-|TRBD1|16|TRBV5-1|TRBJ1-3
CASSFNDREIGNTIYF
TGCGCCAGCAGCTTCAATGACAGGGAAATCGGAAACACCATATATTTT
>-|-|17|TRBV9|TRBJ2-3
CASVKYAGLNSTDTQYF
TGTGCCAGCGTTAAGTACGCGGGGCTAAACTCCACAGATACGCAGTATTTT
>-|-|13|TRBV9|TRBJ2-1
CASSAGTTHEQFF
TGTGCCAGCAGCGCCGGGACAACCCATGAGCAGTTCTTC
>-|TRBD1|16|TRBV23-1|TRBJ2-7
CASSHRTGGFDYEQYF
TGCGCCAGCAGCCATAGGACAGGGGGCTTTGACTACGAGCAGTACTTC
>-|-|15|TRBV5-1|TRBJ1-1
CASSLGTGPNTEAFF
TGCGCCAGCAGCTTGGGTACAGGGCCGAACACTGAAGCTTTCTTT
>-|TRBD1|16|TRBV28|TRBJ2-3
CASSPTGSSSTDTQYF
TGTGCCAGCAGTCCGACAGGGAGTTCTAGCACAGATACGCAGTATTTT
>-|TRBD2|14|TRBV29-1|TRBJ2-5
CSAQGLAGVETQYF
TGCAGCGCGCAGGGACTAGCGGGAGTGGAGACCCAGTACTTC
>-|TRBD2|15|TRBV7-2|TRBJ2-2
CASSLKAGNTGELFF
TGTGCCAGCAGCCTAAAAGCGGGAAACACCGGGGAGCTGTTTTTT
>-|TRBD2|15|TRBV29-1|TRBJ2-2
CSVVRLAAETGELFF
TGCAGCGTTGTCCGACTAGCGGCAGAGACCGGGGAGCTGTTTTTT
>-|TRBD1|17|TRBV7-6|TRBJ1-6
CASSLGKPGTDNSPLHF
TGTGCCAGCAGCTTAGGTAAACCCGGGACAGATAATTCACCCCTCCACTTT
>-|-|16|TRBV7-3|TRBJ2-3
CASSLLQGLGTDTQYF
TGTGCCAGCAGCTTATTGCAGGGTTTGGGAACAGATACGCAGTATTTT
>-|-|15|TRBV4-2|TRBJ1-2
CASSQDVRGTYGYTF
TGTGCCAGCAGCCAAGATGTCAGGGGTACCTATGGCTACACCTTC
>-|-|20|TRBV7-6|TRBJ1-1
CASSSLVRGGAFLMNTEAFF
TGTGCCAGCAGCTCCTTAGTACGAGGGGGGGCGTTCTTAATGAACACTGAAGCTTTCTTT
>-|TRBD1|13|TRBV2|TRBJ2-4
CASSERQGSIQYF
TGTGCCAGCAGTGAGAGACAGGGGAGCATTCAGTACTTC
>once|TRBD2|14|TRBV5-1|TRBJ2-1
CASSLLLAGDEQFF
TGCGCCAGCAGCTTGTTGTTAGCGGGAGATGAGCAGTTCTTC
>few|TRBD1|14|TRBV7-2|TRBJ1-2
CASSPGQANYGYTF
TGTGCCAGCAGCCCGGGACAGGCAAACTATGGCTACACCTTC
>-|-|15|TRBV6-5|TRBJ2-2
CASSPTPARTGELFF
TGTGCCAGCAGTCCAACCCCAGCCAGGACCGGGGAGCTGTTTTTT
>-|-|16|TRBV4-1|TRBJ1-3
CASSPTVRASGNTIYF
TGCGCCAGCAGCCCGACTGTGCGGGCTTCTGGAAACACCATATATTTT
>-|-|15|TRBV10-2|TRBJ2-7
CASRETGLGSYEQYF
TGCGCCAGCAGAGAGACAGGTCTGGGCTCCTACGAGCAGTACTTC
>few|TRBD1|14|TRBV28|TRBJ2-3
CVGSGQGRTDTQYF
TGTGTGGGTTCGGGACAGGGGCGAACAGATACGCAGTATTTT
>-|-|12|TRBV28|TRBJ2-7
CASRPEAYEQYF
TGTGCCAGCAGACCAGAAGCCTACGAGCAGTACTTC
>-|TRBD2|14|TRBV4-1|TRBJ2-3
CASRDIAGLWEQYF
TGCGCCAGCCGGGACATAGCGGGGCTCTGGGAGCAGTATTTT
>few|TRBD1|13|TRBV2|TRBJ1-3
CASTGQGVYTIYF
TGTGCCAGCACTGGACAGGGTGTCTACACCATATATTTT
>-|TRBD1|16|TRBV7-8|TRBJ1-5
CASSSETGDGNQPQHF
TGTGCCAGCAGCTCCGAAACAGGGGACGGCAATCAGCCCCAGCATTTT